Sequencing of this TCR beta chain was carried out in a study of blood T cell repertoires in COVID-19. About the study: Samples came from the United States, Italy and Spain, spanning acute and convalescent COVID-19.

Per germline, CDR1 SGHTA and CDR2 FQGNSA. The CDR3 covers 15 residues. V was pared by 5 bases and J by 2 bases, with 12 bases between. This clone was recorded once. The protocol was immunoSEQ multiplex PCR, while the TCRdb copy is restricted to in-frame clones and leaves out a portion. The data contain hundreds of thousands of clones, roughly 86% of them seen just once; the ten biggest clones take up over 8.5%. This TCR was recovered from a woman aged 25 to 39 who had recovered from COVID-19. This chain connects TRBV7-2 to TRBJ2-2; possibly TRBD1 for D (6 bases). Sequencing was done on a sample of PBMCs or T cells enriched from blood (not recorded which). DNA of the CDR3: TGTGCCAGCAGCGCTTGGACAGTTAACACCGGGGAGCTGTTTTTT. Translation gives CASSAWTVNTGELFF.